The sequence of this T cell receptor (beta chain) was determined in a study of shared clonotypes between healthy human individuals. Assay: immunoSEQ multiplex PCR; the TCRdb copy retains only in-frame clones and omits some. The data hold 2,500,000 or so clones, with more than 85% observed a single time. Germline CDR1 reads SEHNR; CDR2 reads FQNEAQ (reference sequence). The CDR3 sequence is 14 residues long. Broader study findings: The diversity represented, both genetic and in exposure history, was limited by few donors.

In regard to this clone: What it binds is unknown. Mismatch with germline at one junction end may stem from a read error.

The source material was naive CD4+ T cells from PBMCs. Documented subset: CD45RA+ positively selected. The chain combines TRBV7-9 with TRBJ1-2; perhaps TRBD1 as D (6 bases). The clonotype comes from a man between 18 and 29 years old in good health. Some clones in this sample may be carry-over from other donors' samples. CDR3 sequence reads: CTSSHSRGVAGYTF. The DNA for the CDR3 is TGTACCAGCAGCCATAGCAGGGGAGTTGCTGGCTACACCTTC.